The sample holds one count of the clone carrying this TCR beta chain. Its antigen is not known. The data stem from a study of Graves' ophthalmopathy and Graves' hyperthyroidism. Looking at the study overall: Peripheral blood samples were taken at initial diagnosis, before any treatment. Study-level points and caveats: Ophthalmopathy was separated from stable hyperthyroidism by a 13-signature model with 87.88% sensitivity and roughly 84% specificity.

Amplified material comprised TCR beta CDR3 regions derived from RNA transcripts. First-round RT-PCR used HTBI primers; second-round multiplex PCR followed. TCRdb reanalysed the multiplex PCR reads using MiXCR and keeps one entry per CDR3 protein. The sample lists approximately 700,000 distinct CDR3 sequences, roughly 41% seen once, with approximately 43% in the top ten. V lost 6 bases, J lost 6 bases, and 23 bases lay in between. CDR1 ENHRY and CDR2 SYGVKD come from the germline V gene. This CDR3 has 16 residues. The rearrangement uses TRBV10-3 and TRBJ1-2, with TRBD1 as a possible D gene (6 bases). The sequence came from an adult man with Graves' ophthalmopathy. The sequencing input was peripheral blood. The CDR3 nucleotides are TGTGCCATCAGAGCTTCGGGGGGAGCAGGGGCGAATGGCTACACCTTC. Residues: CAIRASGGAGANGYTF.